Listed below are T cell receptor beta chains from one sample, sequenced in a study of human T cells and chemical hapten exposure. From the RACE reads, TCRdb called clonotypes with MiXCR, one entry per CDR3 protein. The table has approximately 50,000 distinct CDR3 sequences, over 9.5% seen once. The starting material was whole blood, obtained in connection with sensitization to the hapten diphenylcyclopropenone (DPC). The receptor source for this set is a woman aged 35 to 49 with alopecia areata. Some clones in this sample may be carry-over from other donors' samples. Both conserved end residues are part of each CDR3. Fields, in order: V gene, J gene, D gene, clone size, CDR3 DNA, CDR3 protein. A D gene is named only where the DNA matches it firmly. Clone size is stated in some rows and not others, as once, few, many or a class when expanded.

>TRBV7-8|TRBJ1-1|.|.
TGTGCCAGCAGCCAGATCATCTCCACTGAAGCTTTCTTT
CASSQIISTEAFF
>TRBV5-5|TRBJ2-7|.|.
TGTGCCAGCAGCTTACGACAACCCTCCTACGAGCAGTACTTC
CASSLRQPSYEQYF
>TRBV14|TRBJ1-2|TRBD1|many
TGTGCCAGCAGCCGAGATCACAGGGGACCTGACGGCTACACCTTC
CASSRDHRGPDGYTF
>TRBV29-1|TRBJ2-5|.|.
TGCAGCGTCCAGGAGCGACAAAAAGAGACCCAGTACTTC
CSVQERQKETQYF
>TRBV6-5|TRBJ1-2|.|.
TGTGCCAGCAGTTACGGAAAGACCGCTAACTATGGCTACACCTTC
CASSYGKTANYGYTF
>TRBV9|TRBJ2-5|TRBD2|many
TGTGCCAGCAGCGTAGATGTGGGACTAGCGGGCGGAGAGACCCAGTACTTC
CASSVDVGLAGGETQYF
>TRBV5-1|TRBJ2-7|TRBD2|many
TGCGCCAGCAGCTTGGACGGACTAGCGGGGGTGGATGAGCAGTACTTC
CASSLDGLAGVDEQYF
>TRBV7-7|TRBJ2-7|.|few
TGTGCCAGCAGCCTGGGCCCCTTTAATTACGAGCAGTACTTC
CASSLGPFNYEQYF
>TRBV28|TRBJ2-5|TRBD1|many
TGTGCCAGCAGCGCTGCCTTGGACAGGCCCGTAGAGACCCAGTACTTC
CASSAALDRPVETQYF
>TRBV7-2|TRBJ1-5|.|many
TGTGCCAGCAGCTTAGCGGCGGCAGGGGGCAATCAGCCCCAGCATTTT
CASSLAAAGGNQPQHF
>TRBV29-1|TRBJ2-1|.|many
TGCAGCGTTGCCGACAGGGAGGGCGAGCAGTTCTTC
CSVADREGEQFF
>TRBV9|TRBJ1-1|.|.
TGTGCCAGCAGCGTAGGATGGGGGGCGAACACTGAAGCTTTCTTT
CASSVGWGANTEAFF
>TRBV3-1|TRBJ2-7|TRBD1|few
TGTGCCAGCAGCCAACAGGGGGCCTACGAGCAGTACTTC
CASSQQGAYEQYF
>TRBV20-1|TRBJ2-5|TRBD2|many
TGCAGTGCTAGTCGGGGGGGCCAAGAGACCCAGTACTTC
CSASRGGQETQYF
>TRBV11-2|TRBJ2-3|TRBD2|.
TGTGCCAGCAGCCCAAATTTAATAGCGGGGAGGACAGATACGCAGTATTTT
CASSPNLIAGRTDTQYF
>TRBV5-1|TRBJ1-6|.|.
TGCGCCAGCAGACCGGGGCAGGGCGGCAGCTCCTATAATTCACCCCTCCACTTT
CASRPGQGGSSYNSPLHF
>TRBV5-1|TRBJ2-1|.|many
TGCGCCAGCTTCGAGGGGCTGAACAATGAGCAGTTCTTC
CASFEGLNNEQFF
>TRBV6-2/TRBV6-3|TRBJ2-2|.|many
TGTGCCAGCAGTTTCGGCTTAGGGGGGACCGGGGAGCTGTTTTTT
CASSFGLGGTGELFF
>TRBV5-1|TRBJ1-5|.|.
TGCGCCAGCAGCTCGGACCCGGGGTTCAATCAGCCCCAGCATTTT
CASSSDPGFNQPQHF
>TRBV20-1|TRBJ2-6|TRBD1|few
TGCAGTGCTAGCCAGGGGACAGGGACTTCTGGGGCCAACGTCCTGACTTTC
CSASQGTGTSGANVLTF
>TRBV5-5|TRBJ1-5|.|many
TGTGCCAGCAGCCCGGACAGCCTTTATCAGCCCCAGCATTTT
CASSPDSLYQPQHF
>TRBV20-1|TRBJ1-5|.|few
TGCAGTGCTAGAGATCCGAGGACTGATCAGCCCCAGCATTTT
CSARDPRTDQPQHF
>TRBV20-1|TRBJ1-2|.|few
TGCAGTGCTAGAGCTCCCTTCGAGGAGCCTGGCTACACCTTC
CSARAPFEEPGYTF
>TRBV18|TRBJ2-5|.|.
TGTGCCAGTCAAGAGTGGGAGACCCAGTACTTC
CASQEWETQYF
>TRBV28|TRBJ2-1|.|few
TGTGCCAGCAGTCTGCGCCACAATGAGCAGTTCTTC
CASSLRHNEQFF
>TRBV5-1|TRBJ1-2|.|few
TGCGCCAGCAGCAACAACCCAGTAAACTATGGCTACACCTTC
CASSNNPVNYGYTF
>TRBV3-1|TRBJ1-5|.|.
TGTGCCAGCAGCCCGGACTCCTCAGGGAATCAGCCCCAGCATTTT
CASSPDSSGNQPQHF
>TRBV7-9|TRBJ2-3|TRBD1|.
TGTGCCAGCAGAGTGGGACAGAGCACAGATACGCAGTATTTT
CASRVGQSTDTQYF
>TRBV29-1|TRBJ1-2|.|.
TGCAGCGCCGGCCCGGGACTCCCACTGGGCGATGGCTACACCTTC
CSAGPGLPLGDGYTF
>TRBV18|TRBJ1-2|TRBD1|many
TGTGCCAGCTCTCCCGACAGGGGGAATGGCTACACCTTC
CASSPDRGNGYTF
>TRBV2|TRBJ1-1|.|.
TGTGCCAGCAGCACGAAGACAGGGAACACTGAAGCTTTCTTT
CASSTKTGNTEAFF
>TRBV2|TRBJ2-1|.|once
TGTGCCAGCAGTGGTTTCGAGCAGTTCTTC
CASSGFEQFF
>TRBV4-1|TRBJ1-6|TRBD1|.
TGCGCCAGCAGCCAGGACCGACAAACCGACAGGGGAATGAATTCACCCCTCCACTTT
CASSQDRQTDRGMNSPLHF
>TRBV7-9|TRBJ1-1|.|many
TGTGCCAGCAGCTTAGCGCAGGGGGAAGCTTTCTTT
CASSLAQGEAFF
>TRBV30|TRBJ1-5|.|many
TGTGCCTGGAGTGGAAAAGACAGGAACAATCAGCCCCAGCATTTT
CAWSGKDRNNQPQHF
>TRBV10-3|TRBJ2-3|TRBD2|.
TGTGCCACCGAGCGGGGGGGCACAGATACGCAGTATTTT
CATERGGTDTQYF
>TRBV6-1|TRBJ2-3|.|medium-sized
TGTGCCAGCAGTGAAGCCCCCGGGAGCACAGATACGCAGTATTTT
CASSEAPGSTDTQYF
>TRBV29-1|TRBJ2-7|TRBD1|.
TGCAGCGTTGGCGCCGGGACAGGGACCTACGAGCAGTACTTC
CSVGAGTGTYEQYF
>TRBV12-3/TRBV12-4|TRBJ1-4|.|few
TGTGCCAGCAGTTTTGGGAATGAAAAACTGTTTTTT
CASSFGNEKLFF
>TRBV5-1|TRBJ2-3|.|.
TGCGCCAGCACTTCGCTGGGCGCGGAGAGACATACGCAGTATTTT
CASTSLGAERHTQYF
>TRBV9|TRBJ2-3|.|.
TGTGCCAGCAGCGACACAAGAGCAGATACGCAGTATTTT
CASSDTRADTQYF